This T cell receptor (beta chain) was identified during a study of CD8 T cells in ankylosing spondylitis. Quantitative molecular-barcoded 5'-RACE generated the TCR beta libraries. TCRdb recomputed calls from the 5' RACE reads with MiXCR, one row per CDR3 protein. The profile covers 350,000 to 550,000 distinct CDR3 sequences, with 25% to 30% appearing a single time and roughly 1% taken by the ten largest. The CDR3 totals 15 residues. Trimming took 8 bases from V and 2 from J; bases not matched to a gene: 8. CDR1 and CDR2 from the germline V gene are MNHNS and SASEGT. This clonotype was picked up a small number of times. Antigen specificity is unknown. Study observations and caveats: Within ankylosing spondylitis blood, a TCR beta motif made up of eight highly homologous variants appeared to be characteristic. The clones that were linked to disease were reported to be significantly enriched in matched synovial fluid samples from ankylosing spondylitis patients.

Source material: blood, either unsorted or a sorted T cell fraction (not recorded which). The TCR comes from a male donor with ankylosing spondylitis. The gene calls are TRBV6-1 and TRBJ2-7; 11 positions agree with TRBD1. CDR3 in DNA: TGTGCCAGCGTATTGGGACAGGGGGTCACCTACGAGCAGTACGTC. It specifies CASVLGQGVTYEQYV.